These 6 T cell receptor beta chains originate from one sample sequenced in a study of cytomegalovirus exposure and HLA in healthy donors. This table comes from immunoSEQ multiplex PCR, and its TCRdb copy is limited to in-frame clones, with some not included. The data show roughly 73,000 clones, 95% seen once. What was sequenced was PBMCs. The receptors were gathered from a man aged 18 to 35 in good health and CMV-seronegative.

Of note for this clone: One junction end does not reproduce the germline sequence, and a read error may be involved. Other nucleotide sequences from this sample produce the same CDR3. The gene calls are TRBV6-1 and TRBJ1-2; D call uncertain. Germline assignment: CDR1 MNHNS and CDR2 SASEGT. There are 15 residues in the CDR3. DNA for the CDR3: TGCGCCAGCAGTGGCCGGGAGGGTTTAGTTGATGGCTACACCTTC. Amino acids: CASSGREGLVDGYTF.

This clone was detected once. This sequence joins TRBV7-2 and TRBJ2-5, with D possibly TRBD2 on 6 matching bases. V was shortened by 3 bases and J by 1 base, with 12 bases between the two germline ends. Germline V gives CDR1 SGHTA, CDR2 FQGNSA. CDR3 size: 15 residues. The CDR3 region has the DNA TGTGCCAGCAGCTTTGGGGGGATCGGCCAAGAGACCCAGTACTTC. Amino acids: CASSFGGIGQETQYF. The entire variable domain, with the rest obtained from reference TRBV7-2 and TRBJ2-5, is as follows: GAGVSQSPSNKVTEKGKDVELRCDPISGHTALYWYRQSLGQGLEFLIYFQGNSAPDKSGLPSDRFSAERTGGSVSTLTIQRTQQEDSAVYLCASSFGGIGQETQYFGPGTRLLVL.

As to this clone: The sample carries other DNA sequences with the same CDR3. The chain has TRBV7-9 and TRBJ1-6; 8 bases map to TRBD1. Germline-derived CDR1 and CDR2 are SEHNR and FQNEAQ (reference sequence). The J segment lost 8 bases and the V segment lost 1 base, leaving 1 base of the junction unmatched. The CDR3 runs to 14 residues. The CDR3 protein is CASSLVQGDSPLHF. As DNA, the CDR3 is TGTGCCAGCAGCTTAGTACAGGGGGATTCACCCCTCCACTTT.

The chain links TRBV27 to TRBJ1-1; D might be TRBD1 (6 bases). Germline CDR1 reads MNHEY; CDR2 reads SMNVEV (reference sequence). Trimming removed 3 bases from V and 1 base from J, with 12 bases in between. CDR3 length equals 15 residues. CDR3 bases: TGTGCCAGCAGTTTCGGGGGGCCGGCGAACACTGAAGCTTTCTTT. It specifies CASSFGGPANTEAFF.

The chain has TRBV5-4 and TRBJ1-2, with 7 bases matching TRBD1. Germline V CDR1 and CDR2: SGHNT, YYREEE (reference sequence). Trimming at V came to 4 bases and at J to 4 bases, leaving 10 bases not matched to a gene. The CDR3 totals 15 residues. The CDR3 spells CASSAQLGQLYGYTF. The CDR3 bases are TGTGCCAGCAGCGCCCAACTGGGACAGCTCTATGGCTACACCTTC.

The chain is built from TRBV4-1 and TRBJ1-1; no firm D call. The CDR3 runs to 16 residues. CDR1 MGHRA and CDR2 YSYEKL come from the germline V gene. The ends were cut back, 2 bases at V and 0 bases at J, with 13 bases in the middle. Here the CDR3 DNA reads TGCGCCAGCAGCCAAATCTATTCCGGTATGAACACTGAAGCTTTCTTT. This encodes CASSQIYSGMNTEAFF.